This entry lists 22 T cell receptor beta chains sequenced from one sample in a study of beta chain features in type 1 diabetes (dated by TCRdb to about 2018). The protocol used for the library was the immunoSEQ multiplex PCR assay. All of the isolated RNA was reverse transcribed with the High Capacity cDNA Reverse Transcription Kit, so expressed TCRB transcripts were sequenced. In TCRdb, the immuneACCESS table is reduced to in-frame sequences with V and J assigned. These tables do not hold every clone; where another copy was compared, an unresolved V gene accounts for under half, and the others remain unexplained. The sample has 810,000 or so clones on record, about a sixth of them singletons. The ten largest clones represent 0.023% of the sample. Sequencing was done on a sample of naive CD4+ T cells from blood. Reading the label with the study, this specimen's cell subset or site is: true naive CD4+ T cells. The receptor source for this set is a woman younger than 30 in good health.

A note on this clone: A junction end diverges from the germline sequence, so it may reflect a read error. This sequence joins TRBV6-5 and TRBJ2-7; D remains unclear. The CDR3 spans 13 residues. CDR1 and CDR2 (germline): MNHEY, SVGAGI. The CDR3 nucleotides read TGTGACAGCAAGAACCCTGGTACCTACGAGCAGTACTTC. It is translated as CDSKNPGTYEQYF.

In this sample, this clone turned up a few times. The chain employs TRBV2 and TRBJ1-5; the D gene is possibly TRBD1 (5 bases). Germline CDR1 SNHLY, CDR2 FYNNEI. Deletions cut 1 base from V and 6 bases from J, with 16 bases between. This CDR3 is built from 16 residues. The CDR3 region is CASSEGLGQGRQPQHF. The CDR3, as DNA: TGTGCCAGCAGTGAAGGGCTGGGTCAGGGTCGTCAGCCCCAGCATTTT.

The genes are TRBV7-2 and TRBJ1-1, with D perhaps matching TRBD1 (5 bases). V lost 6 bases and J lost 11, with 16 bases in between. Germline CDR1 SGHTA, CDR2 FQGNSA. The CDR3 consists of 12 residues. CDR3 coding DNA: TGTGCCAGCAGGCAAATCCAGGGCATCGCTTTCTTT. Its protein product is CASRQIQGIAFF.

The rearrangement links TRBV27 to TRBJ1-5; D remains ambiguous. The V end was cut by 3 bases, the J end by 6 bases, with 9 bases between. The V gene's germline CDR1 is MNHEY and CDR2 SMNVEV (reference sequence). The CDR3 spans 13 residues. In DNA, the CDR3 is TGTGCCAGCAGTTTGGTGTTTGGTCAGCCCCAGCATTTT. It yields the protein CASSLVFGQPQHF.

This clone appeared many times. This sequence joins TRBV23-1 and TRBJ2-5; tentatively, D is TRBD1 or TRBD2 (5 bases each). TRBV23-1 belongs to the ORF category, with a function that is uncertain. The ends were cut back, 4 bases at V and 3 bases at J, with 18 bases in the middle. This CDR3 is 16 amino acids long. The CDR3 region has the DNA TGCGCCAGCAGTCGGTGGGTCGGGAAAGGGGAAGAGACCCAGTACTTC. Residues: CASSRWVGKGEETQYF.

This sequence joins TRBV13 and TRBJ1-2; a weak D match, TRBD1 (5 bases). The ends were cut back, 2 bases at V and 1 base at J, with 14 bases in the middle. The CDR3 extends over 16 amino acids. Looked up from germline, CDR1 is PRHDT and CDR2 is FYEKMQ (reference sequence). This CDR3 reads CASSLRGTQDNYGYTF. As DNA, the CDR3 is TGTGCCAGCAGCTTAAGAGGGACCCAGGATAACTATGGCTACACCTTC. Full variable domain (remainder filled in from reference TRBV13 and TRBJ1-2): AAGVIQSPRHLIKEKRETATLKCYPIPRHDTVYWYQQGPGQDPQFLISFYEKMQSDKGSIPDRFSAQQFSDYHSELNMSSLELGDSALYFCASSLRGTQDNYGYTFGSGTRLTVV.

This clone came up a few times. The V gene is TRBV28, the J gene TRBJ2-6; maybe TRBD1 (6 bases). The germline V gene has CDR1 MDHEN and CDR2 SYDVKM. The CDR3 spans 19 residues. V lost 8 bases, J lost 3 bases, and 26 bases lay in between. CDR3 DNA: TGTGCCAGCCTGGCGAGATTGACAAAATCAGGGGTTGGGGCCAACGTCCTGACTTTC. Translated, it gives CASLARLTKSGVGANVLTF. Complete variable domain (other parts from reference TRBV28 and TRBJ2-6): DVKVTQSSRYLVKRTGEKVFLECVQDMDHENMFWYRQDPGLGLRLIYFSYDVKMKEKGDIPEGYSVSREKKERFSLILESASTNQTSMYLCASLARLTKSGVGANVLTFGAGSRLTVL.

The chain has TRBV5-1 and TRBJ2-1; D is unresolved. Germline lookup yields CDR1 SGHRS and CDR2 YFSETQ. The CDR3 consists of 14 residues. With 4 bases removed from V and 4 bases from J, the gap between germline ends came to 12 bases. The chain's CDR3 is CASSHRPGYNEQFF. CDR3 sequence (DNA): TGCGCCAGCAGCCATCGCCCAGGATACAATGAGCAGTTCTTC.

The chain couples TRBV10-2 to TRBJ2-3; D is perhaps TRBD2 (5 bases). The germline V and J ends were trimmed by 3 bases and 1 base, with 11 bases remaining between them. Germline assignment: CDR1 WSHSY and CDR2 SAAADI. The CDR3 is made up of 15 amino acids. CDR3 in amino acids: CASSEEGRRTDTQYF. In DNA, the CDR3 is TGCGCCAGCAGTGAAGAGGGCAGACGCACAGATACGCAGTATTTT.

CDR3: CASSLTGWETQYF. The CDR3 coding sequence is TGCGCCAGCAGCTTGACAGGGTGGGAGACCCAGTACTTC. This chain joins TRBV5-1 and TRBJ2-5, with D maybe TRBD1 (6 bases). V lost 1 base and J lost 5, with 9 bases in between. The CDR3 spans 13 residues. The germline CDR1 and CDR2 sequences are SGHRS and YFSETQ.

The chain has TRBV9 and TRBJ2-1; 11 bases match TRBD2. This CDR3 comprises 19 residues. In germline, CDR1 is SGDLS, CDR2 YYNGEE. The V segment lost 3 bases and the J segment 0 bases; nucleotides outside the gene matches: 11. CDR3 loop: CASSDSGTSGQSSYNEQFF. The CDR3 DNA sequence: TGTGCCAGCAGCGATAGCGGGACTAGCGGCCAAAGCTCCTACAATGAGCAGTTCTTC.

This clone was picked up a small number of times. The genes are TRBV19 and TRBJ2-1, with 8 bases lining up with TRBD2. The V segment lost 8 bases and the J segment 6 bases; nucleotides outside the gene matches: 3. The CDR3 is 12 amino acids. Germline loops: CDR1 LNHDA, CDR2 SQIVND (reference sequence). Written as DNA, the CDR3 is TGTGCCAGTCAGGCGGGGGGCAATGAGCAGTTCTTC. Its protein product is CASQAGGNEQFF.

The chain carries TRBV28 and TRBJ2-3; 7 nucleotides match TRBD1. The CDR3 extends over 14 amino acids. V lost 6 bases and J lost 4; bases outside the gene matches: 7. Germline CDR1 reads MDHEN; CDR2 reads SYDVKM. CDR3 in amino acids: CASSFTTGADTQYF. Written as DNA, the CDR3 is TGTGCCAGCAGCTTCACTACAGGGGCAGATACGCAGTATTTT.

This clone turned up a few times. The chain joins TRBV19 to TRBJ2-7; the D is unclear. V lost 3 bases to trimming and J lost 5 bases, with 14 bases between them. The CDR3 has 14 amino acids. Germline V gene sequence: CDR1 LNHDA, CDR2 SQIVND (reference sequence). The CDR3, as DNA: TGTGCCAGTAGTATGGCAAGGGTGAGCGACGAGCAGTACTTC. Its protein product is CASSMARVSDEQYF.

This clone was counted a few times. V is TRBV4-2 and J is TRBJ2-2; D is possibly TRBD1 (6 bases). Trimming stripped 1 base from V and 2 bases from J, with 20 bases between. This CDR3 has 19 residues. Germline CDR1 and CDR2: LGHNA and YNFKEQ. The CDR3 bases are TGTGCCAGCAGCCAAGCGGGGACCGGCAGGGGCCTAAACACCGGGGAGCTGTTTTTT. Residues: CASSQAGTGRGLNTGELFF.

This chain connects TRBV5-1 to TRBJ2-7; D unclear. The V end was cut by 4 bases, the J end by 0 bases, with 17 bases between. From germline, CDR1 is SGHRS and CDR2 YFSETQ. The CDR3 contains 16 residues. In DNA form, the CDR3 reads TGCGCCAGCAGCCCAAGAGTCGGAAGGAGCTCCTACGAGCAGTACTTC. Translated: CASSPRVGRSSYEQYF. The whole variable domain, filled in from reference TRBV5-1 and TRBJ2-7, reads KAGVTQTPRYLIKTRGQQVTLSCSPISGHRSVSWYQQTPGQGLQFLFEYFSETQRNKGNFPGRFSGRQFSNSRSEMNVSTLELGDSALYLCASSPRVGRSSYEQYFGPGTRLTVT.

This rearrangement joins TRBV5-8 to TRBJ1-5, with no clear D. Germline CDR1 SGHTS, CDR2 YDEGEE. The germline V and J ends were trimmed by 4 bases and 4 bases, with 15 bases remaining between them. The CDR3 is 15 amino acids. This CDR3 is CASSPGGQMNQPQHF. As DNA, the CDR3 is TGTGCCAGCAGCCCGGGAGGGCAGATGAATCAGCCCCAGCATTTT.

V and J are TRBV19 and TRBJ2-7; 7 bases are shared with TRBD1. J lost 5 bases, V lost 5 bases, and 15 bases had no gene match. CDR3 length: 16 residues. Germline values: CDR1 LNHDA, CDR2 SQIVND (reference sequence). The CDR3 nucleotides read TGTGCCAGTAGTGATGTGAGACAGGGCAGCAGCGACGAGCAGTACTTC. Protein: CASSDVRQGSSDEQYF.

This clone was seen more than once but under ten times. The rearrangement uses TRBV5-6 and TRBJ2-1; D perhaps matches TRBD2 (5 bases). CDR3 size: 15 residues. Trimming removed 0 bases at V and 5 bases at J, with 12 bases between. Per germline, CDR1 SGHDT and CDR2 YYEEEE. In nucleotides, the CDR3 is TGTGCCAGCAGCTTGGGCCCCACTAGAGACAATGAGCAGTTCTTC. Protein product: CASSLGPTRDNEQFF.

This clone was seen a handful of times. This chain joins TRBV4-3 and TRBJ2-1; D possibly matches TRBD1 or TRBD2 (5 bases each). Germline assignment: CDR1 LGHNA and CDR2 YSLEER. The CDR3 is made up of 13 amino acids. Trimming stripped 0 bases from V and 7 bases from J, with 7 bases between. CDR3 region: CASSQEWGNEQFF. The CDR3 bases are TGCGCCAGCAGCCAAGAATGGGGGAATGAGCAGTTCTTC.

CDR3: CASSSQGLTETQYF. CDR3 sequence (DNA): TGTGCCAGCAGCTCCCAGGGACTAACTGAGACCCAGTACTTC. The chain employs TRBV7-2 and TRBJ2-5, with 7 bases lining up with TRBD2. Germline loops: CDR1 SGHTA, CDR2 FQGNSA. Unmatched junction bases numbered 7, after V lost 4 bases and J lost 5 bases. CDR3 length: 14 residues.

CDR3 protein: CATQGASNYGYTF. The DNA for the CDR3 is TGTGCCACCCAGGGGGCGTCTAACTATGGCTACACCTTC. V gene TRBV28 combines with J gene TRBJ1-2, with TRBD1 matching over 8 bases. CDR3 size: 13 residues. Losses at the gene ends were 10 bases for V and 0 bases for J; bases not matched to a gene: 4. Germline CDR1 MDHEN, CDR2 SYDVKM.